Listed below are T cell receptor beta chains from one sample, sequenced in a study of shared clonotypes between healthy human individuals. Assay used: immunoSEQ multiplex PCR; TCRdb lists only in-frame clones, some missing. The data show 180,000 or so clones, 85% to 95% seen once. The sample consisted of naive CD4+ T cells sorted from blood. The receptors derive from a woman in her 30s in good health. The CDR3 runs from the conserved cysteine through the conserved F or W. The D gene is left open where the match is weak. The size entry is marked missing in some rows and otherwise reads once, few, many or a size class.

clone_size: NA
j_call: TRBJ2-6
v_call: TRBV18
d_call: NA
cdr3_nt: TGTGCCAGCTCAGTGGACAGACCGCCTGGGGCCAACGTCCTGACTTTC
cdr3_aa: CASSVDRPPGANVLTF

clone_size: NA
j_call: TRBJ2-7
v_call: TRBV18
d_call: NA
cdr3_nt: TGTGCCAGCTCACCCACCGACAGGTCCTACGAGCAGTACTTC
cdr3_aa: CASSPTDRSYEQYF

clone_size: NA
j_call: TRBJ2-1
v_call: TRBV19
d_call: NA
cdr3_nt: TGTGCCAGTAGTTTTCCCTACAATGAGCAGTTCTTC
cdr3_aa: CASSFPYNEQFF

clone_size: NA
j_call: TRBJ2-2
v_call: TRBV28
d_call: TRBD2
cdr3_nt: TGTGCCAGCAGTCCAAGCCCATTCCTAGCGGGCACCGGGGAGCTGTTTTTT
cdr3_aa: CASSPSPFLAGTGELFF

clone_size: NA
j_call: TRBJ2-7
v_call: TRBV29-1
d_call: NA
cdr3_nt: TGCAGCGTTCCGGGCACCTACGAGCAGTACTTC
cdr3_aa: CSVPGTYEQYF

clone_size: once
j_call: TRBJ1-4
v_call: TRBV18
d_call: NA
cdr3_nt: TGTGCCAGCTCACCTGGGACTGCCCGTAATGAAAAACTGTTTTTT
cdr3_aa: CASSPGTARNEKLFF

clone_size: NA
j_call: TRBJ2-5
v_call: TRBV2
d_call: NA
cdr3_nt: TGTGCCAGCAGCTTGCAGGGGGGGACCCAGTACTTC
cdr3_aa: CASSLQGGTQYF

clone_size: NA
j_call: TRBJ2-1
v_call: TRBV28
d_call: TRBD2
cdr3_nt: TGTGCCAGCAGTTTATCCCCTAGCGGGACCTCCTACAATGAGCAGTTCTTC
cdr3_aa: CASSLSPSGTSYNEQFF

clone_size: NA
j_call: TRBJ2-7
v_call: TRBV5-1
d_call: NA
cdr3_nt: TGCGCCAGCAGCTTGGAAATACCGATTCTGAGAGAGCAGTACTTC
cdr3_aa: CASSLEIPILREQYF

clone_size: NA
j_call: TRBJ1-2
v_call: TRBV18
d_call: NA
cdr3_nt: TGTGCCAGCTCACCACAAAAAGGCAGGGGTATAGGAGGCTACACCTTC
cdr3_aa: CASSPQKGRGIGGYTF

clone_size: NA
j_call: TRBJ1-2
v_call: TRBV28
d_call: TRBD1
cdr3_nt: TGTGCCAGCAGACCCGGGACAGGGGGTTTTAACGGCTACACCTTC
cdr3_aa: CASRPGTGGFNGYTF

clone_size: once
j_call: TRBJ1-2
v_call: TRBV27
d_call: NA
cdr3_nt: TGTGCCAGCAGTTTAACTTCAGGCCCCGTTGGCGGCTACACCTTC
cdr3_aa: CASSLTSGPVGGYTF

clone_size: NA
j_call: TRBJ2-7
v_call: TRBV7-9
d_call: NA
cdr3_nt: TGTGCCAGCAGCTCGGGATTTCTACGGGTGGACGAGCAGTACTTC
cdr3_aa: CASSSGFLRVDEQYF

clone_size: NA
j_call: TRBJ1-2
v_call: TRBV2
d_call: TRBD1
cdr3_nt: TGTGCCAGCAACGGGGACAGGCAGGGCTACACCTTC
cdr3_aa: CASNGDRQGYTF

clone_size: NA
j_call: TRBJ1-3
v_call: TRBV7-9
d_call: NA
cdr3_nt: TGTGCCAGCAGCTTAAAGCAGGGAGGCTCTGGAAACACCATATATTTT
cdr3_aa: CASSLKQGGSGNTIYF

clone_size: NA
j_call: TRBJ2-1
v_call: TRBV25-1
d_call: TRBD2
cdr3_nt: TGTGCCAGCAGTGAATGGACTAGCGGTAACAATGAGCAGTTCTTC
cdr3_aa: CASSEWTSGNNEQFF

clone_size: NA
j_call: TRBJ2-2
v_call: TRBV11-3
d_call: TRBD2
cdr3_nt: TGTGCCAGCAGCCCGGGACTAGCGTACACCGGGGAGCTGTTTTTT
cdr3_aa: CASSPGLAYTGELFF

clone_size: few
j_call: TRBJ1-5
v_call: TRBV19
d_call: TRBD1
cdr3_nt: TGTGCCAGTAGTGCAGGGGGCCCCGATCAGCCCCAGCATTTT
cdr3_aa: CASSAGGPDQPQHF

clone_size: NA
j_call: TRBJ2-7
v_call: TRBV12-5
d_call: TRBD2
cdr3_nt: TGTGCTAGTGGTTTTGGGCTAGCGGGAGAGGTCGAGCAGTACTTC
cdr3_aa: CASGFGLAGEVEQYF

clone_size: once
j_call: TRBJ2-1
v_call: TRBV9
d_call: NA
cdr3_nt: TGTGCCAGCAGCCCCGGGTTCGAAACCAGTGAGCAGTTCTTC
cdr3_aa: CASSPGFETSEQFF

clone_size: NA
j_call: TRBJ2-7
v_call: TRBV5-8
d_call: TRBD1
cdr3_nt: TGTGCCAGCAGCGGAGCCCGGGACAGGGGCAACGAGCAGTACTTC
cdr3_aa: CASSGARDRGNEQYF

clone_size: NA
j_call: TRBJ2-2
v_call: TRBV6-6
d_call: NA
cdr3_nt: TGTGCCAGCGAGAAGGACAGAGTTTCCGGGGAGCTGTTTTTT
cdr3_aa: CASEKDRVSGELFF